This T cell receptor (beta chain) is drawn from a study of T cell clusters in autoimmune cytopenias. Study details: Per sample, median TRB depth was around 51,000 reads, yielding a median around 2,400 distinct clonotypes. Study-wide points: No cluster-lack signature appeared between secondary cytopenia and chronic lymphocytic leukemia patients, apparently due to lymphoma masking. Active autoimmune hepatitis patients had around 2.7-fold fewer exclusive TRB clusters than healthy donors.

Multiplex touch-down PCR amplified TRB using TRB-A and TRB-B pools in one tube. TCRdb reprocessed the multiplex PCR reads; each CDR3 protein has one entry and no DNA is given. Seen in this sample are 9,500 to 15,000 distinct CDR3 sequences; the ten most common clones hold about 3%. About 37,500 genome equivalents of blood DNA were amplified for TRB. Germline V CDR1 and CDR2: MNHEY, SVGEGT. The CDR3 runs to 12 residues. As to this clonotype: Its matching antigen is unknown.

Sequenced sample: peripheral blood. The origin of this receptor is a human donor with an autoimmune cytopenia or autoimmune hepatitis (not recorded which). The V gene is TRBV6-2 or TRBV6-3, the J gene TRBJ2-6. The CDR3 protein is CASHSGANVLTF.